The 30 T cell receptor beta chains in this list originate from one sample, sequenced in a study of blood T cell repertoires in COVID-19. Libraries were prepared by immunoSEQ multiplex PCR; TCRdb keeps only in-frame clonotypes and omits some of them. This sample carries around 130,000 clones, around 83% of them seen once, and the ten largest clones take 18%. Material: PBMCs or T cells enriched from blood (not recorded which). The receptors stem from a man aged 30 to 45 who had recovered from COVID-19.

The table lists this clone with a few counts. The CDR3 sequence: CASSHEGVNTEAFF. CDR3 bases: TGTGCCAGCAGCCACGAGGGGGTAAACACTGAAGCTTTCTTT. The chain combines TRBV3-1 (or the pseudogene TRBV3-2) with TRBJ1-1; a weak D match, TRBD1 (6 bases). The CDR3 contains 14 residues. The germline V gene has CDR1 LGHDT and CDR2 YNNKEL (reference sequence). V was pared by 3 bases and J by 2 bases, with 10 bases between.

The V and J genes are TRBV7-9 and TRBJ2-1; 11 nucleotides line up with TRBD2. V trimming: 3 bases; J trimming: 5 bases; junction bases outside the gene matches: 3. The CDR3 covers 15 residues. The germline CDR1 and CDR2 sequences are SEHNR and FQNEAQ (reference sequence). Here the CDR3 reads CASSLMTSGDNEQFF. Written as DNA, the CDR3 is TGTGCCAGCAGCTTGATGACTAGCGGGGACAATGAGCAGTTCTTC.

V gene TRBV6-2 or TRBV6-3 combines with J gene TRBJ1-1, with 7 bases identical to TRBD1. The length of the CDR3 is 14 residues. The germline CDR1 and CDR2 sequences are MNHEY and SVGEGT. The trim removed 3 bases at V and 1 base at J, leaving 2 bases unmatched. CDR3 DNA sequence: TGTGCCAGCAGTTATGGGACAGAGAACACTGAAGCTTTCTTT. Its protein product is CASSYGTENTEAFF.

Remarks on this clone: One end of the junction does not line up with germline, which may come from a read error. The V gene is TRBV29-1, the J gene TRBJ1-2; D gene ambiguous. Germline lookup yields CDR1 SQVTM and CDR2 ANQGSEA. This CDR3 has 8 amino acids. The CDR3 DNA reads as TGCAGCGTTGAAGGGCAGTCCTTC. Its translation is CSVEGQSF.

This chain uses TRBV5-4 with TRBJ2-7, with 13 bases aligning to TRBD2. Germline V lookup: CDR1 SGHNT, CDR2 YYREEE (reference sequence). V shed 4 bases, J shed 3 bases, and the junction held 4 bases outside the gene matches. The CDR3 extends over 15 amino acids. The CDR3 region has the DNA TGTGCCAGCAGCGCCGGGACTAGCGGGATCTACGAGCAGTACTTC. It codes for CASSAGTSGIYEQYF.

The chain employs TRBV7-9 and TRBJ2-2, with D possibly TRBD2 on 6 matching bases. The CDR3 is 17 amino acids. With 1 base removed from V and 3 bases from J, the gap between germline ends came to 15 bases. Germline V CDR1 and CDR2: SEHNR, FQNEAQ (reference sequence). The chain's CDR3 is CASSLGGGSSDTGELFF. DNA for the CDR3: TGTGCCAGCAGCTTAGGAGGCGGGTCTAGCGACACCGGGGAGCTGTTTTTT. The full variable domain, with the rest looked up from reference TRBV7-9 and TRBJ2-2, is DTGVSQNPRHKITKRGQNVTFRCDPISEHNRLYWYRQTLGQGPEFLTYFQNEAQLEKSRLLSDRFSAERPKGSFSTLEIQRTEQGDSAMYLCASSLGGGSSDTGELFFGEGSRLTVL.

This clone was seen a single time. This CDR3 reads CASSLSRQGNGYTF. In nucleotides, the CDR3 is TGTGCCAGCAGTTTATCCCGACAGGGGAATGGCTACACCTTC. The rearrangement joins TRBV27 to TRBJ1-2; TRBD1 matches 8 bases. V trimming: 0 bases; J trimming: 6 bases; junction bases outside the gene matches: 3. CDR1 and CDR2 from the germline V gene are MNHEY and SMNVEV (reference sequence). The CDR3 runs 14 residues.

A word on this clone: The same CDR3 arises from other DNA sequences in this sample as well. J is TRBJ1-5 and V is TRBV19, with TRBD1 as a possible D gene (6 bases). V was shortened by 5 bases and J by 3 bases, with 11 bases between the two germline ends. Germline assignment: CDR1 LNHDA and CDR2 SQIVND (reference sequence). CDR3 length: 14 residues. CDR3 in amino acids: CASSVTGPNQPQHF. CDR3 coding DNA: TGTGCCAGTAGTGTGACAGGCCCCAATCAGCCCCAGCATTTT.

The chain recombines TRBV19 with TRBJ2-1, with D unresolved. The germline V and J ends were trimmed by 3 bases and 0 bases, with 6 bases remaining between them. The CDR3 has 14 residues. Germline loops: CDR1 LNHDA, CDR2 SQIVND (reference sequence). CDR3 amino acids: CASSIQYSYNEQFF. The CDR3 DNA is TGTGCCAGTAGTATCCAGTACTCCTACAATGAGCAGTTCTTC. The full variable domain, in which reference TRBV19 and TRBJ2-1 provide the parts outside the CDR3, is DGGITQSPKYLFRKEGQNVTLSCEQNLNHDAMYWYRQDPGQGLRLIYYSQIVNDFQKGDIAEGYSVSREKKESFPLTVTSAQKNPTAFYLCASSIQYSYNEQFFGPGTRLTVL.

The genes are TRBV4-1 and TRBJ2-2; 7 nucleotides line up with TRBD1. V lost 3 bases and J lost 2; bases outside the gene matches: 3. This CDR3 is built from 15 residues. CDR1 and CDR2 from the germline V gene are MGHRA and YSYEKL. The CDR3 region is CASSQTGYNTGELFF. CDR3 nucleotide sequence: TGCGCCAGCAGCCAGACAGGGTATAACACCGGGGAGCTGTTTTTT.

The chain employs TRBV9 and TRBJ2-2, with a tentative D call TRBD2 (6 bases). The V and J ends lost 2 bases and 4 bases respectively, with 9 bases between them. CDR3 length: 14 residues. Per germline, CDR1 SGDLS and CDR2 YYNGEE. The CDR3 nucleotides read TGTGCCAGCAGCGTGTGGGGGGTCACCGGGGAGCTGTTTTTT. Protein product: CASSVWGVTGELFF.

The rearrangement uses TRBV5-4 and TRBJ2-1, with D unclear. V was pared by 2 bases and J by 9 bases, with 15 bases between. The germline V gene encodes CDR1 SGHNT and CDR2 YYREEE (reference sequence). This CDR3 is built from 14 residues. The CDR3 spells CASSLAGVYGEQFF. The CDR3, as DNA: TGTGCCAGCAGCTTAGCCGGAGTGTACGGTGAGCAGTTCTTC.

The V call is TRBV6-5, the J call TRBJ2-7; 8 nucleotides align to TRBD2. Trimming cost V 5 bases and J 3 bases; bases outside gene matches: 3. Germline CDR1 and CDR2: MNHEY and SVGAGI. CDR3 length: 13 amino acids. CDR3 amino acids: CASSREGVYEQYF. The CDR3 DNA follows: TGTGCCAGCAGTCGGGAGGGCGTCTACGAGCAGTACTTC.

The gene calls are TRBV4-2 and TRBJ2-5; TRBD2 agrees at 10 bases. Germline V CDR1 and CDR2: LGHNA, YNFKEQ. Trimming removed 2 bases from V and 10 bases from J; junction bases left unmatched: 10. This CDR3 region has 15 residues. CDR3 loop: CASSQLRSGGADQYF. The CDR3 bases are TGTGCCAGCAGCCAACTAAGAAGCGGGGGGGCAGACCAGTACTTC.

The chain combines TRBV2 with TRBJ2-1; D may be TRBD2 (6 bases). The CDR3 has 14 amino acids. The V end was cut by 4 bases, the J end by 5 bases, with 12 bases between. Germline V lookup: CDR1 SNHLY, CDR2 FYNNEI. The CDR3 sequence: CASSGTGRHNEQFF. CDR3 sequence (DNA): TGTGCCAGCAGTGGTACCGGGAGACACAATGAGCAGTTCTTC.

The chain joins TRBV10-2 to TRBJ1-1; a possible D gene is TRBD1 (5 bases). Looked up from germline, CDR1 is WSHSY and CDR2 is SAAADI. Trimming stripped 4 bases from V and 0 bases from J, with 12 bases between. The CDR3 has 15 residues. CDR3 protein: CASSVGAGLNTEAFF. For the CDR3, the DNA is TGCGCCAGCAGTGTAGGAGCAGGGCTGAACACTGAAGCTTTCTTT.

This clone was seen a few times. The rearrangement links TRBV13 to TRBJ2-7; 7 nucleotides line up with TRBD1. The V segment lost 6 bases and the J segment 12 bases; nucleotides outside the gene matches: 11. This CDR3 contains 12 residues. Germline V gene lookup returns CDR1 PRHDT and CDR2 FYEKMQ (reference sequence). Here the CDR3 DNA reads TGTGCCAGCAGTCAAAAAACAGGGGTTCGGTACTTC. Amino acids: CASSQKTGVRYF. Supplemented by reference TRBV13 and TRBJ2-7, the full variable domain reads AAGVIQSPRHLIKEKRETATLKCYPIPRHDTVYWYQQGPGQDPQFLISFYEKMQSDKGSIPDRFSAQQFSDYHSELNMSSLELGDSALYFCASSQKTGVRYFGPGTRLTVT.

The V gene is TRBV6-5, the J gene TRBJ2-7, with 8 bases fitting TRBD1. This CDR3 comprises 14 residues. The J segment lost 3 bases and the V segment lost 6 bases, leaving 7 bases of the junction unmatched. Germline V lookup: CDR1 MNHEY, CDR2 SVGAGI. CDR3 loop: CASRGTGTHYEQYV. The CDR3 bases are TGTGCCAGCAGGGGGACAGGTACGCACTACGAGCAGTACGTC.

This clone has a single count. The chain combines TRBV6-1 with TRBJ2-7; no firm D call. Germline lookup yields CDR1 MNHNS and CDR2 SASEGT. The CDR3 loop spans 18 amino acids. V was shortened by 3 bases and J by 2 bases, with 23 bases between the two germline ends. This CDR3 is CASSDPDNGLLSPYEQYV. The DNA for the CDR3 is TGTGCCAGCAGTGATCCAGACAATGGTCTCCTAAGTCCCTACGAGCAGTACGTC.

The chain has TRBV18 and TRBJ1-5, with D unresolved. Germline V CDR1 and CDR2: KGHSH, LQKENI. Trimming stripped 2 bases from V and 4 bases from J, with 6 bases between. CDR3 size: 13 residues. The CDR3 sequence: CASSPGRNQPQHF. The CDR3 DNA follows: TGTGCCAGCTCACCAGGCAGAAATCAGCCCCAGCATTTT.

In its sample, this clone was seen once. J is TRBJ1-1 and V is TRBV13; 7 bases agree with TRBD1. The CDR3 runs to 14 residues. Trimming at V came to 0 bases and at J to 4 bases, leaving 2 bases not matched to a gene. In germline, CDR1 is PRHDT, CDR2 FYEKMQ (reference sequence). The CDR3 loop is CASSLGRGSTEAFF. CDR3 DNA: TGTGCCAGCAGCTTAGGCAGGGGGTCCACTGAAGCTTTCTTT.

DNA of the CDR3: TGCGCCAGCAGCTTGGGAGGGACAGGGGGCCACGAGCAGTACTTC. Its translation: CASSLGGTGGHEQYF. The J gene is TRBJ2-7, the V gene TRBV5-1; 12 bases line up with TRBD1. Unmatched junction bases numbered 3, after V lost 0 bases and J lost 5 bases. This CDR3 has 15 residues. Germline CDR1 reads SGHRS; CDR2 reads YFSETQ.

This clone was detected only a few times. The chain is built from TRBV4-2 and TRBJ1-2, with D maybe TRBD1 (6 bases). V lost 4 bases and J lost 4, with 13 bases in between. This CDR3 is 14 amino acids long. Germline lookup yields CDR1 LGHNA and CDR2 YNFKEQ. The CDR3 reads CASSREWGPYGYTF. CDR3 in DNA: TGTGCCAGCAGCCGTGAGTGGGGGCCCTATGGCTACACCTTC.

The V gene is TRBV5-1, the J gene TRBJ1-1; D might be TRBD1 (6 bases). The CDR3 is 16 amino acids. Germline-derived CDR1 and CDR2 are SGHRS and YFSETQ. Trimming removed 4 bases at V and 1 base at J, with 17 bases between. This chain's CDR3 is CASSPRADRENTEAFF. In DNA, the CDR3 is TGCGCCAGCAGCCCGCGGGCGGACAGAGAGAACACTGAAGCTTTCTTT.

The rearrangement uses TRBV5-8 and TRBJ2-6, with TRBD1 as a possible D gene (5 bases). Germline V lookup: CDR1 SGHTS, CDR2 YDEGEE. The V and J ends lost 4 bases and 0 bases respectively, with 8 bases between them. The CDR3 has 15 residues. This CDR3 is CASSVGASGANVLTF. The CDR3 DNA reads TGTGCCAGCAGCGTAGGGGCCTCTGGGGCCAACGTCCTGACTTTC. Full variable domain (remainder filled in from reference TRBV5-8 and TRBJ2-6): EAGVTQSPTHLIKTRGQQATLRCSPISGHTSVYWYQQALGLGLQFLLWYDEGEERNRGNFPPRFSGRQFPNYSSELNVNALELEDSALYLCASSVGASGANVLTFGAGSRLTVL.

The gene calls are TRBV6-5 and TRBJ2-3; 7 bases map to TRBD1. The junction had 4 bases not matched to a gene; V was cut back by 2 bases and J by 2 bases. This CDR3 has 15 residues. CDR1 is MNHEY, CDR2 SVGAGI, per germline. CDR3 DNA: TGTGCCAGCAGTTACGAGGGACAGTCCACAGATACGCAGTATTTT. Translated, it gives CASSYEGQSTDTQYF.

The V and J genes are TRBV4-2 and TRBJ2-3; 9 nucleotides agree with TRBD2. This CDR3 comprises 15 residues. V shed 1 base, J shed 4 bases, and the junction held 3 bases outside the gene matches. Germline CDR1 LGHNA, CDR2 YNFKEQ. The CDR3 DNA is TGTGCCAGCAGCCAAGGCGGGGGGGCCGCAGATACGCAGTATTTT. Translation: CASSQGGGAADTQYF.

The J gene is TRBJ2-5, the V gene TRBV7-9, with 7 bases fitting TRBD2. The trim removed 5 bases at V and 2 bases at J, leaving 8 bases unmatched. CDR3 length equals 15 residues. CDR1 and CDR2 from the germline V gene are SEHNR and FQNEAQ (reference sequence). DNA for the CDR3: TGTGCCAGCAGCCCTCGAGAGGGAGGGCAAGAGACCCAGTACTTC. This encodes CASSPREGGQETQYF.

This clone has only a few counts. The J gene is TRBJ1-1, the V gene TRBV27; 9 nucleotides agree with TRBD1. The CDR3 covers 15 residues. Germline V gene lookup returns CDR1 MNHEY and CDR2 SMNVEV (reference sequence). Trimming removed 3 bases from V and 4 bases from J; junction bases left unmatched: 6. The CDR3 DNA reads TGTGCCAGCAGTTTGCTTCCGGGACAGGGCACTGAAGCTTTCTTT. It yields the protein CASSLLPGQGTEAFF.

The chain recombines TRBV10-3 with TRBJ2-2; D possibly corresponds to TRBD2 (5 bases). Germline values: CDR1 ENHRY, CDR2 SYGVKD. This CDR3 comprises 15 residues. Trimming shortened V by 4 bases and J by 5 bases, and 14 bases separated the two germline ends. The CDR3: CAISVRSEGTGELFF. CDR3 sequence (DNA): TGTGCCATCAGTGTTAGATCTGAGGGAACCGGGGAGCTGTTTTTT.